Each of the 28 T cell receptor beta chains below was sequenced from the same sample in a study of blood T cells in healthy people across ages. The authors ran a second PCR of roughly 6 to 11 cycles using a sample-barcoded 5' primer and a J-beta primer mix. TCRdb redid the calling of the 5' RACE reads with MiXCR, one entry per CDR3 protein. The sample includes hundreds of thousands of distinct CDR3 sequences, roughly half of them seen just once. Source material: blood. Every receptor here comes from a woman older than 75 in good health.

There are a few counts of this clonotype. The chain is built from TRBV16 and TRBJ2-7; D assignment may be TRBD1 or TRBD2 (5 bases each). The germline CDR1 and CDR2 sequences are KGHSY and FQNENV. V gave up 4 bases and J gave up 6 bases, with 16 bases separating them. The CDR3 contains 14 residues. The chain's CDR3 is CASSPIEGPREQYF. CDR3 sequence (DNA): TGTGCCAGCAGCCCCATTGAGGGGCCTCGCGAGCAGTACTTC.

A remark on this clonotype: With a much larger clone just one base away, this may be a read error. The chain combines TRBV5-1 with TRBJ2-3, with D maybe TRBD2 (6 bases). This CDR3 is 15 amino acids long. The germline V gene encodes CDR1 SGHRS and CDR2 YFSETQ. The CDR3 loop is CASDPGGGGTETQYF. The CDR3 nucleotides are TGCGCCAGCGACCCCGGGGGTGGCGGCACAGAGACGCAGTATTTT.

With respect to this clonotype: One base away lies a much larger clone, so this may be a sequencing read error. The gene calls are TRBV7-9 and TRBJ2-1, with 8 bases matching TRBD2. The J call is uncertain, as TRBJ2-7 better fits the DNA end. The V gene's germline CDR1 is SEHNR and CDR2 FQNEAQ (reference sequence). The CDR3 consists of 15 residues. In nucleotides, the CDR3 is TGTGCCAGCAGCAGACTTAGCGGGACCTACAATGAGCAGTACTTC. This translates into CASSRLSGTYNEQYF.

This rearrangement joins TRBV6-5 to TRBJ2-1, with D perhaps TRBD1 (5 bases). V was cut by 0 bases and J by 6 bases, with 12 bases left in between. This CDR3 is built from 15 residues. Germline V gene data show CDR1 as MNHEY and CDR2 as SVGAGI. This chain's CDR3 is CASSYSIPGRNEQFF. CDR3 nucleotide sequence: TGTGCCAGCAGTTACTCGATCCCAGGGCGCAATGAGCAGTTCTTC.

Concerning this clonotype itself: With a much larger clone just one base away, this may be a read error. V usage is TRBV6-5 and J usage is TRBJ2-1, with 12 bases identical to TRBD2. This CDR3 spans 19 amino acids. Germline assignment: CDR1 MNHEY and CDR2 SVGAGI. DNA of the CDR3: TGTGCCAGCAGTTACTCCGCGACTAGCGGGGGAAGCTCCCACAATGAGCAGTTCTTC. This gives the protein CASSYSATSGGSSHNEQFF.

The chain carries TRBV27 and TRBJ2-1; no clear D. In germline, CDR1 is MNHEY, CDR2 SMNVEV (reference sequence). Trimming removed 2 bases from V and 6 bases from J, with 8 bases in between. This CDR3 contains 13 residues. The CDR3 reads CASSLDGVNEQFF. CDR3 nucleotides: TGTGCCAGCAGTTTAGATGGAGTCAATGAGCAGTTCTTC.

In this sample, this clonotype turned up a few times. A much more abundant neighbour one base away suggests this may be a read error. This rearrangement joins TRBV2 to TRBJ2-1; D possibly corresponds to TRBD1 (6 bases). The CDR3 sequence is 14 residues long. Germline CDR1 is SNHLY and CDR2 is FYNNEI. Trimming removed 6 bases at V and 6 bases at J, with 15 bases between. This CDR3 is CASREDSSSNEQFF. The CDR3 nucleotides read TGTGCCAGCAGGGAGGACAGCTCTTCCAATGAGCAGTTCTTC. Complete variable domain (other parts from reference TRBV2 and TRBJ2-1): EPEVTQTPSHQVTQMGQEVILRCVPISNHLYFYWYRQILGQKVEFLVSFYNNEISEKSEIFDDQFSVERPDGSNFTLKIRSTKLEDSAMYFCASREDSSSNEQFFGPGTRLTVL.

Comments on this clonotype: This may stem from a read error, because a much larger clone lies one nucleotide away. The V gene is TRBV6-5, the J gene TRBJ2-5; TRBD1 matches at 9 bases. V gave up 5 bases and J gave up 1 base; unmatched junction bases: 8. Germline V lookup: CDR1 MNHEY, CDR2 SVGAGI. The CDR3 runs 16 residues. The CDR3 is CASSPGTGLLQETQYF. CDR3 sequence (DNA): TGTGCCAGCAGTCCGGGGACAGGGTTACTCCAAGAGACCCAGTACTTC.

This clonotype was counted ten times or more. The chain links TRBV7-6 to TRBJ2-4; 7 bases map to TRBD2. V shed 1 base and J 0 bases; nucleotides not matched to a gene: 3. Germline V gene sequence: CDR1 SGHVS, CDR2 FNYEAQ. The CDR3 has 16 residues. The CDR3 is CASSLGEGLAKNIQYF. The CDR3 bases are TGTGCCAGCAGCTTAGGGGAGGGTTTAGCCAAAAACATTCAGTACTTC.

The V and J genes are TRBV5-1 and TRBJ2-3; no firm D call. From germline, CDR1 is SGHRS and CDR2 YFSETQ. The CDR3 sequence is 15 residues long. Trimming stripped 4 bases from V and 0 bases from J, with 12 bases between. CDR3 region: CASSHRWRSTDTQYF. In DNA, the CDR3 is TGCGCCAGCAGCCACCGCTGGCGGAGCACAGATACGCAGTATTTT. The complete variable domain, with remaining parts taken from reference TRBV5-1 and TRBJ2-3, reads KAGVTQTPRYLIKTRGQQVTLSCSPISGHRSVSWYQQTPGQGLQFLFEYFSETQRNKGNFPGRFSGRQFSNSRSEMNVSTLELGDSALYLCASSHRWRSTDTQYFGPGTRLTVL.

The chain is built from TRBV7-9 and TRBJ2-1, with unresolved D. CDR3 length: 12 residues. V dropped 3 bases and J dropped 11 bases, with 11 bases sitting between them. Germline values: CDR1 SEHNR, CDR2 FQNEAQ (reference sequence). The DNA for the CDR3 is TGTGCCAGCAGCTTTGGCACTAACCAGCAGTTCTTC. As protein: CASSFGTNQQFF.

This sequence joins TRBV4-2 and TRBJ1-3; D gene ambiguous. CDR1 and CDR2 (germline): LGHNA, YNFKEQ. The V and J ends lost 4 bases and 7 bases respectively, with 14 bases between them. CDR3 length equals 14 residues. The CDR3 DNA follows: TGTGCCAGCAGCCCGAGGACTCAGGCGAACACCATATATTTT. Its protein product is CASSPRTQANTIYF.

V usage is TRBV6-5 and J usage is TRBJ1-2, with D possibly matching TRBD1 (5 bases). CDR3 length: 13 residues. The ends were cut back, 7 bases at V and 3 bases at J, with 12 bases in the middle. Germline V gives CDR1 MNHEY, CDR2 SVGAGI. CDR3 nucleotides: TGTGCCAGCACCGCAGGGACGGACTATGGCTACACCTTC. Translated: CASTAGTDYGYTF.

Comments on this clonotype: Just one base apart from a much larger clone, this may be a read error. The chain's CDR3 is CASSQTGDDEQFF. CDR3 coding DNA: TGTGCCAGCAGCCAAACAGGGGACGATGAGCAGTTCTTC. The chain uses TRBV7-9 and TRBJ2-1; 7 bases align to TRBD1. The germline V gene encodes CDR1 SEHNR and CDR2 FQNEAQ (reference sequence). Trimming at V came to 5 bases and at J to 8 bases, leaving 6 bases not matched to a gene. The CDR3 runs 13 residues.

The genes are TRBV20-1 and TRBJ2-5; TRBD1 or TRBD2 may be the D gene (5 bases each). With 0 bases removed from V and 7 bases from J, the gap between germline ends came to 12 bases. Germline V lookup: CDR1 DFQATT, CDR2 SNEGSKA (reference sequence). The CDR3 consists of 13 residues. The CDR3 spells CSARDGTPWTQYF. The CDR3 region has the DNA TGCAGTGCTAGAGACGGGACCCCTTGGACCCAGTACTTC.

The rearrangement joins TRBV5-1 to TRBJ2-7; D is undetermined. The DNA end is more similar to TRBJ2-5, so the J call may be wrong. The CDR3 runs 14 residues. Germline-derived CDR1 and CDR2 are SGHRS and YFSETQ. The CDR3 region is CASSLGSVGETQYF. Here the CDR3 DNA reads TGCGCCAGCAGCTTGGGGAGTGTTGGGGAGACCCAGTACTTC.

The rearrangement uses TRBV6-2 or TRBV6-3 and TRBJ2-1; 7 bases map to TRBD2. Trimming at V came to 7 bases and at J to 9 bases, leaving 18 bases not matched to a gene. Germline CDR1 MNHEY, CDR2 SVGEGT. There are 16 residues in the CDR3. Here the CDR3 DNA reads TGTGCCAGCACCAAAACGAGCGGGGCTGTATACGGTGAGCAGTTCTTC. Its translation: CASTKTSGAVYGEQFF.

This clonotype came up many times. This chain connects TRBV9 to TRBJ2-3; unclear D gene. Trimming cost V 0 bases and J 7 bases, with 3 bases left between them. Germline-derived CDR1 and CDR2 are SGDLS and YYNGEE. This CDR3 is built from 11 residues. CDR3 protein: CASSVGYTQYF. In nucleotides, the CDR3 is TGTGCCAGCAGCGTAGGTTATACGCAGTATTTT.

Note on this clonotype: This may arise from a read error, as a much more abundant clone is one base away. This chain joins TRBV5-1 and TRBJ2-7; D gene unclear. The V and J ends lost 2 bases and 3 bases respectively, with 18 bases between them. Germline V gives CDR1 SGHRS, CDR2 YFSETQ. The length of the CDR3 is 16 residues. CDR3 nucleotide sequence: TGCGCCAGCAGCTTCGAAACCTCGAGGAGCTTCTACGAGCAGTACTTC. Its protein is CASSFETSRSFYEQYF. Full variable domain (outside the CDR3, taken from reference TRBV5-1 and TRBJ2-7): KAGVTQTPRYLIKTRGQQVTLSCSPISGHRSVSWYQQTPGQGLQFLFEYFSETQRNKGNFPGRFSGRQFSNSRSEMNVSTLELGDSALYLCASSFETSRSFYEQYFGPGTRLTVT.

The chain joins TRBV2 to TRBJ2-1, with 11 bases fitting TRBD2. The CDR3 extends over 16 amino acids. V dropped 5 bases and J dropped 7; count of bases not matched to a gene: 10. The germline V gene has CDR1 SNHLY and CDR2 FYNNEI. The CDR3 DNA follows: TGTGCCAGCAGTAGATTGACTAGCGGGGCGGAGAATGAGCAGTTCTTC. Translating gives CASSRLTSGAENEQFF.

This chain connects TRBV12-3 or TRBV12-4 to TRBJ2-3, with D uncertain. The CDR3 extends over 15 amino acids. Trimming shortened V by 6 bases and J by 3 bases, and 16 bases separated the two germline ends. CDR3 bases: TGTGCCAGCAGAAAAGGAAGAGCGTCAACAGATACGCAGTATTTT. Translated, it gives CASRKGRASTDTQYF.

This clonotype appeared a few times. The rearrangement links TRBV2 to TRBJ2-1; D could derive from TRBD1 or TRBD2 (5 bases each). Deletions cut 2 bases from V and 0 bases from J, with 8 bases between. This CDR3 comprises 15 residues. Germline-derived CDR1 and CDR2 are SNHLY and FYNNEI. CDR3 nucleotides: TGTGCCAGCAGTGAATGGGGGAGCTCCTACAATGAGCAGTTCTTC. It encodes CASSEWGSSYNEQFF.

This clonotype was picked up many times. This chain connects TRBV4-1 to TRBJ2-1; 9 bases agree with TRBD1. Looked up from germline, CDR1 is MGHRA and CDR2 is YSYEKL. Trimming took 1 base from V and 12 from J; bases not matched to a gene: 10. The CDR3 has 15 residues. For the CDR3, the DNA is TGCGCCAGCAGCCAAGGTGACCGGGACAGGGTTGTGCAGTTCTTC. Protein product: CASSQGDRDRVVQFF.

This clonotype occurred a few times. The V call is TRBV5-1, the J call TRBJ1-1, with a tentative D call TRBD1 (5 bases). V lost 0 bases to trimming and J lost 2 bases, with 14 bases between them. The CDR3 has 16 amino acids. The germline V gene encodes CDR1 SGHRS and CDR2 YFSETQ. In nucleotides, the CDR3 is TGCGCCAGCAGCTTGGGAGGGACCGCCCGTAACACTGAAGCTTTCTTT. Its translation: CASSLGGTARNTEAFF.

This clonotype was found many times. The chain has TRBV7-2 and TRBJ1-2; D not certain. The germline V gene has CDR1 SGHTA and CDR2 FQGNSA. This CDR3 contains 15 residues. The V end lost 4 bases, the J end lost 0 bases, and 12 bases lay between the germline ends. DNA for the CDR3: TGTGCCAGCAGCTCGGCTGAAAGGGCTAACTATGGCTACACCTTC. Its protein product is CASSSAERANYGYTF. The complete variable domain, with remaining parts taken from reference TRBV7-2 and TRBJ1-2, reads GAGVSQSPSNKVTEKGKDVELRCDPISGHTALYWYRQSLGQGLEFLIYFQGNSAPDKSGLPSDRFSAERTGGSVSTLTIQRTQQEDSAVYLCASSSAERANYGYTFGSGTRLTVV.

The gene calls are TRBV3-1 and TRBJ2-3, with 7 nucleotides matching TRBD2. The CDR3 sequence is 16 residues long. Trimming cost V 1 base and J 11 bases; bases outside gene matches: 15. Germline V gene sequence: CDR1 LGHDT, CDR2 YNNKEL (reference sequence). The CDR3 loop is CASSQGRAGAWGMQYF. The DNA of the CDR3 is TGTGCCAGCAGCCAAGGACGTGCGGGAGCATGGGGTATGCAGTATTTT.

The V gene is TRBV2, the J gene TRBJ2-2, with 12 bases lining up with TRBD2. Germline CDR1 is SNHLY and CDR2 is FYNNEI. V gave up 2 bases and J gave up 6 bases; unmatched junction bases: 1. The length of the CDR3 is 15 residues. The CDR3, as DNA: TGTGCCAGCAGTGAACTAGCGGGGGGGGCCGGGGAGCTGTTTTTT. The encoded protein is CASSELAGGAGELFF.

This clonotype has just one count. A read error may be the cause here, since a much bigger clone is one base away. The chain is built from TRBV5-1 and TRBJ2-5, with D uncertain. CDR3 length equals 12 residues. Germline V gives CDR1 SGHRS, CDR2 YFSETQ. In DNA, the CDR3 is TGCGCCAGCGGCTTGTCCCTAGAGACCCAGTACTTC. Protein sequence: CASGLSLETQYF.